A selection of T cell receptor beta chains follows, all from one sample in a study of blood T cell repertoires in COVID-19. Data came from immunoSEQ multiplex PCR; TCRdb stores just in-frame clones and leaves some out. This sample carries tens of thousands of clones, more than 80% of them seen once, and the ten largest clones take approximately 4.8%. The sequencing sample was made of peripheral blood. These receptors originate from a man older than 75 with acute or convalescent COVID-19. Each CDR3 is given with its conserved first and last residue. Fields, in order: CDR3 protein, CDR3 DNA, D gene, clone size, J gene, V gene. The D gene is left open where the match is weak. Size values are once, few and many counts, or a class for expanded clones, and some rows have none.

CDR3aa: CASTDRVLNLLYGYTF
CDR3nt: TGTGCCAGTACGGACAGGGTCCTCAATCTTCTCTATGGCTACACCTTC
d_gene: TRBD1
abundance: -
j_gene: TRBJ1-2
v_gene: TRBV28

CDR3aa: CASSQFEASYNEQFF
CDR3nt: TGTGCCAGCAGCCAATTCGAGGCATCCTACAATGAGCAGTTCTTC
d_gene: -
abundance: -
j_gene: TRBJ2-1
v_gene: TRBV2

CDR3aa: CASSYSTSGGLGYEQYF
CDR3nt: TGTGCCAGCAGTTACTCGACTAGCGGGGGTCTTGGCTACGAGCAGTACTTC
d_gene: TRBD2
abundance: -
j_gene: TRBJ2-7
v_gene: TRBV6-2/TRBV6-3

CDR3aa: CASSPDRAREQYF
CDR3nt: TGTGCCAGCAGCCCGGACAGGGCCCGGGAGCAGTACTTC
d_gene: TRBD1
abundance: -
j_gene: TRBJ2-7
v_gene: TRBV7-3

CDR3aa: CASSLSSTGGAGGGYTF
CDR3nt: TGTGCCAGCAGTTTATCATCGACAGGGGGCGCAGGTGGAGGCTACACCTTC
d_gene: TRBD1
abundance: -
j_gene: TRBJ1-2
v_gene: TRBV27

CDR3aa: CASRPTSAPSTDTQYF
CDR3nt: TGTGCCAGTAGACCTACTAGCGCACCTAGCACAGATACGCAGTATTTT
d_gene: TRBD2
abundance: -
j_gene: TRBJ2-3
v_gene: TRBV19

CDR3aa: CAISESKGFNEQYF
CDR3nt: TGTGCCATCAGTGAGTCGAAGGGGTTCAACGAGCAGTACTTC
d_gene: -
abundance: -
j_gene: TRBJ2-7
v_gene: TRBV10-3

CDR3aa: CASSPRRAGGADTQYF
CDR3nt: TGTGCCAGCTCACCCCGACGTGCAGGGGGCGCAGATACGCAGTATTTT
d_gene: TRBD1
abundance: -
j_gene: TRBJ2-3
v_gene: TRBV18

CDR3aa: CASTGGNGQETQYF
CDR3nt: TGTGCCAGCACGGGCGGGAACGGCCAAGAGACCCAGTACTTC
d_gene: -
abundance: -
j_gene: TRBJ2-5
v_gene: TRBV6-5

CDR3aa: CASSGGRGMKNEKLFF
CDR3nt: TGCGCCAGCTCCGGGGGTCGGGGGATGAAGAATGAAAAACTGTTTTTT
d_gene: -
abundance: once
j_gene: TRBJ1-4
v_gene: TRBV5-1

CDR3aa: CASSLTPRTGGRNTEAFF
CDR3nt: TGTGCCAGCAGCTTAACACCACGGACAGGGGGCAGGAACACTGAAGCTTTCTTT
d_gene: TRBD1
abundance: -
j_gene: TRBJ1-1
v_gene: TRBV7-3

CDR3aa: CASSLDQGGGEQYF
CDR3nt: TGTGCCAGCAGCTTAGATCAGGGAGGTGGCGAGCAGTACTTC
d_gene: -
abundance: -
j_gene: TRBJ2-7
v_gene: TRBV11-2

CDR3aa: CASSLRTQETQYF
CDR3nt: TGCGCCAGCAGCTTGAGGACACAAGAGACCCAGTACTTC
d_gene: -
abundance: -
j_gene: TRBJ2-5
v_gene: TRBV5-1

CDR3aa: CASSASNLRGGNQPQHF
CDR3nt: TGTGCCAGCAGCGCATCCAACCTAAGGGGCGGTAATCAGCCCCAGCATTTT
d_gene: -
abundance: -
j_gene: TRBJ1-5
v_gene: TRBV3-1/TRBV3-2

CDR3aa: CASSLMGQGNTIYF
CDR3nt: TGTGCCAGTAGTCTAATGGGACAGGGGAACACCATATATTTT
d_gene: TRBD1
abundance: -
j_gene: TRBJ1-3
v_gene: TRBV19

CDR3aa: CASSLAGEYEQYF
CDR3nt: TGTGCCAGCAGCTTAGCCGGGGAATACGAGCAGTACTTC
d_gene: -
abundance: -
j_gene: TRBJ2-7
v_gene: TRBV7-9

CDR3aa: CASSLGLAGGADTQYF
CDR3nt: TGTGCCAGCAGCTTGGGACTAGCGGGGGGGGCAGATACGCAGTATTTT
d_gene: TRBD2
abundance: -
j_gene: TRBJ2-3
v_gene: TRBV7-2

CDR3aa: CASSTDRVGSEAFF
CDR3nt: TGCGCCAGCAGCACAGACAGGGTTGGGTCTGAAGCTTTCTTT
d_gene: TRBD1
abundance: -
j_gene: TRBJ1-1
v_gene: TRBV5-1

CDR3aa: CASSVGGAGANVLTF
CDR3nt: TGTGCCAGCAGCGTAGGGGGGGCTGGGGCCAACGTCCTGACTTTC
d_gene: -
abundance: -
j_gene: TRBJ2-6
v_gene: TRBV9

CDR3aa: CSVESRGGYGYTF
CDR3nt: TGCAGCGTTGAATCCCGAGGTGGCTATGGCTACACCTTC
d_gene: -
abundance: -
j_gene: TRBJ1-2
v_gene: TRBV29-1

CDR3aa: CASSAGLAAFF
CDR3nt: TGTGCCAGCAGCGCGGGACTAGCGGCTTTCTTT
d_gene: -
abundance: -
j_gene: TRBJ1-1
v_gene: TRBV7-9

CDR3aa: CASKEERDRAMNQPQHF
CDR3nt: TGTGCCAGCAAAGAAGAACGGGACAGGGCTATGAATCAGCCCCAGCATTTT
d_gene: -
abundance: once
j_gene: TRBJ1-5
v_gene: TRBV21-1

CDR3aa: CASKIQGNEQFF
CDR3nt: TGTGCCAGCAAGATACAGGGGAATGAGCAGTTCTTC
d_gene: TRBD1
abundance: -
j_gene: TRBJ2-1
v_gene: TRBV6-5

CDR3aa: CASSIAPGQKANYGYTF
CDR3nt: TGTGCCAGTAGTATAGCTCCGGGACAAAAAGCTAACTATGGCTACACCTTC
d_gene: -
abundance: -
j_gene: TRBJ1-2
v_gene: TRBV19

CDR3aa: CSVAHVETQYF
CDR3nt: TGCAGCGTCGCACATGTAGAGACCCAGTACTTC
d_gene: -
abundance: -
j_gene: TRBJ2-5
v_gene: TRBV29-1

CDR3aa: CASSLGLAVDTKHNEQFF
CDR3nt: TGTGCCAGCAGCCTAGGACTAGCGGTCGACACGAAGCACAATGAGCAGTTCTTC
d_gene: TRBD2
abundance: -
j_gene: TRBJ2-1
v_gene: TRBV7-9

CDR3aa: CASSIDRGTGNTIYF
CDR3nt: TGTGCCAGTAGTATCGACAGGGGCACTGGAAACACCATATATTTT
d_gene: TRBD1
abundance: -
j_gene: TRBJ1-3
v_gene: TRBV19

CDR3aa: CASSYGQGAETQYF
CDR3nt: TGCGCCAGCAGCTATGGACAGGGGGCCGAGACCCAGTACTTC
d_gene: TRBD1
abundance: -
j_gene: TRBJ2-5
v_gene: TRBV5-1

CDR3aa: CASSSLLSRGNTIYF
CDR3nt: TGTGCCAGCAGTTCGCTACTCTCCCGGGGAAACACCATATATTTT
d_gene: -
abundance: -
j_gene: TRBJ1-3
v_gene: TRBV27

CDR3aa: CASRRSQGTDTQYF
CDR3nt: TGCGCCAGCAGAAGGTCACAGGGCACAGATACGCAGTATTTT
d_gene: -
abundance: -
j_gene: TRBJ2-3
v_gene: TRBV5-1

CDR3aa: CASSFRTGPTDTQYF
CDR3nt: TGTGCCAGCAGCTTTCGGACAGGGCCCACAGATACGCAGTATTTT
d_gene: TRBD1
abundance: -
j_gene: TRBJ2-3
v_gene: TRBV7-2

CDR3aa: CASSLMTEYQETQYF
CDR3nt: TGCGCCAGCAGCTTGATGACGGAGTACCAAGAGACCCAGTACTTC
d_gene: -
abundance: few
j_gene: TRBJ2-5
v_gene: TRBV5-1

CDR3aa: CASSEALLDRGQETQYF
CDR3nt: TGTGCCAGCAGTGAAGCCCTACTCGACAGGGGGCAAGAGACCCAGTACTTC
d_gene: TRBD1
abundance: -
j_gene: TRBJ2-5
v_gene: TRBV6-1

CDR3aa: CASKRTGGFGGYTF
CDR3nt: TGTGCCAGCAAAAGGACAGGGGGCTTCGGTGGCTACACCTTC
d_gene: TRBD1
abundance: once
j_gene: TRBJ1-2
v_gene: TRBV2

CDR3aa: CASSQDQDIPTDTQYF
CDR3nt: TGCGCCAGCAGCCAAGATCAGGACATCCCCACAGATACGCAGTATTTT
d_gene: -
abundance: -
j_gene: TRBJ2-3
v_gene: TRBV4-3

CDR3aa: CASSVGGPGGVRETQYF
CDR3nt: TGTGCCAGCAGCGTGGGGGGCCCAGGGGGAGTTCGGGAGACCCAGTACTTC
d_gene: -
abundance: -
j_gene: TRBJ2-5
v_gene: TRBV5-4